This T cell receptor beta chain was found in a study of human T cells and chemical hapten exposure. This clonotype was detected only a few times. Its antigen is undetermined. As to time point: pre-sensitization, week 0. Noted treatment: therapeutic diphenylcyclopropenone sensitization with weekly scalp DPC. The CDR3 is 19 amino acids. Between the trimmed V and J ends, which lost 5 bases and 0 bases, there was a span of 25 bases. The germline CDR1 and CDR2 sequences are DFQATT and SNEGSKA (reference sequence). Findings of the study overall: Clustering by CDR3 similarity yielded significantly more large clusters from expanded TCRs than controls.

TCRdb itself ran the RACE reads through MiXCR, one entry per CDR3 protein. The table includes about 110,000 distinct CDR3 sequences, approximately 12% detected once. The source material was whole blood, sampled in connection with sensitization to the hapten diphenylcyclopropenone (DPC). The sequence was obtained from a woman aged 50 to 65 with alopecia areata. Some clones in this sample may be carry-over from other donors' samples. V gene TRBV20-1 combines with J gene TRBJ1-4; D gene unclear. The CDR3 DNA reads TGCAGTGCTGGGGAAGTCCCGCCGGGGAGGGCATCAACTAATGAAAAACTGTTTTTT. Its translation: CSAGEVPPGRASTNEKLFF.